This TCR beta chain was sequenced during a study of blood T cell repertoires in COVID-19. Turning to the study itself: COVID-19 samples collected from the United States, Italy and Spain covered acute and convalescent phases.

Under the authors' procedure: How many nucleated cells were present was estimated from reference gene primer amplification. Measured with immunoSEQ multiplex PCR; TCRdb has only the in-frame clones, and not every one. V, J and clone size are taken as reported in that table, and D and trimming were inferred from the DNA itself. Of 35,000 to 55,000 clones listed, 69% are singletons. This CDR3 is 17 amino acids long. Germline values: CDR1 SNHLY, CDR2 FYNNEI. V was pared by 4 bases and J by 0 bases, with 13 bases between. This rearrangement joins TRBV2 to TRBJ2-6, with D possibly matching TRBD1 (6 bases). The sequencing input was peripheral blood. This clonotype was sampled from a man older than 75 with acute or convalescent COVID-19. CDR3 loop: CASSVNRVSSGANVLTF. The DNA for the CDR3 is TGTGCCAGCAGTGTGAACAGGGTGAGCTCTGGGGCCAACGTCCTGACTTTC.